What follows is one T cell receptor (beta chain) and its context. This clonotype was seen many times. Its antigen is unknown. The record has no base qualities; no much larger clone is one base away. The TCR beta CDR3 regions were amplified from RNA transcripts. For the first round of RT-PCR on the TCR CDR3, the HTBI primer set was used together with the Qiagen OneStep RT-PCR kit. The libraries were constructed in a second round of multiplex PCR and then size-selected and purified. Libraries were sequenced paired-end with 100 bp reads on an Illumina HiSeq2000. The original methods were these. SOAPnuke was used to process the raw data, throwing out any read that contained adapters or uncalled bases, had a mean Phred below 15, or lacked an exact constant-primer or identifier match. High-quality paired reads were merged using COPE v1.2.5, and each unique nucleotide sequence was defined as a clonotype. MiTCR v1.1 was used to align the clonotypes against IMGT TRBV, TRBD and TRBJ reference segments. Only V-J combinations with frequency above 0.0001, covering approximately 99% of repertoires, were analysed. A TCS score was defined as the ratio between F50 (clonal expansion) and ExV (chaos), using BLOSUM62-based TCRdist between CDR3 peptides within each V-J. Welch's t-statistics and random forest reduced roughly 500 V-J features to roughly 13, which were used in a naive Bayes classifier (R e1071). The public reads were reprocessed in TCRdb via fastp at Q25 and MiXCR, keeping in-frame beta chains. CDR3 protein sequences are deduplicated, and each keeps its most common genes and DNA. What appears here as the V and J calls and clone size reflects TCRdb's work, not the paper's. This sample comprises roughly 500,000 distinct CDR3 sequences, about 16% of them detected only once. Of the sample, about 31% is held by the ten largest clones.

In the ophthalmopathy patients, disease was moderately to severely active, with a Clinical Activity Score of 3 or more, a NOSPECS grade of 4 or more, and a duration of less than 3 months. Exclusion was applied to patients with uncontrolled infections, other autoimmune diseases, pregnancy or lactation. Diagnoses were established on the basis of clinical symptoms, serum thyroxine and TRAb, thyroid ultrasound, and orbital computed tomography. PBMCs were isolated from 7.5 to 10 ml of fresh peripheral blood by Ficoll-Paque density gradient centrifugation. Total RNA was extracted using Trizol reagent, and RNA quality was assessed on an Agilent 2100 Bioanalyzer. The data were obtained in a study of T cells in Graves' hyperthyroidism and ophthalmopathy (dated by TCRdb to between 2018 and 2020). Regarding the complete study: Peripheral blood samples were taken at initial diagnosis, before any treatment was given. To identify distinguishing TCR V-J signatures, a discovery cohort of 100 patients was used, comprising 43 with Graves' ophthalmopathy and 57 with stable Graves' hyperthyroidism. Prospective prediction of ophthalmopathy was tested in an independent validation cohort of 18 to 20 hyperthyroidism patients and 17 patients who later progressed to ophthalmopathy. The 100 discovery patients were divided at random into training and test sets in a 7:3 ratio. In addition, the study compared T-cell repertoires in thyroid tissue and in blood from roughly six Graves' hyperthyroidism patients. Following sampling, methimazole starting at 30 mg daily was given to hyperthyroidism patients, and high-dose intravenous methylprednisolone was given to ophthalmopathy patients. According to the paper, TCR Vbeta CDR3 sequencing was carried out on about 140 peripheral blood samples, which came from 40 to 45 ophthalmopathy, under 85 hyperthyroidism and approximately 17 progressor patients.

The full study reports these points: Most expanded thyroid clonotypes (frequency above 0.001) were also detected in blood, a finding suggesting that blood repertoires may reflect thyroid immune responses. Sample size was not statistically predetermined, and blinding of investigators to group allocation was not performed. In validation, progression to ophthalmopathy was predicted by the model with 55% to 71% sensitivity and roughly 76% specificity, a median of approximately 6.5 months before onset. A model built on a 13 V-J signature distinguished ophthalmopathy from stable hyperthyroidism, reaching around 90% sensitivity and 81.08% specificity in cross-validation and 80%/75% in testing.

This receptor was identified in a woman aged 25 to 45 with Graves' ophthalmopathy. The specimen sequenced was blood.

CDR3 sequence: CSAPSGYPYNEQFF. Here is the DNA: TGCAGTGCTCCCTCGGGTTACCCCTACAATGAGCAGTTCTTC. The chain couples TRBV20-1 to TRBJ2-1; the D segment cannot be called with confidence. There are 14 amino acids in the CDR3, from cysteine to phenylalanine inclusive. The sequence is cut down to CDR3 DNA, 42 bases in frame from base 1. Trimming at the junction amounts to 5 bases on V and 2 bases on J, and the germline ends lie 13 bases apart. CDR1 and CDR2 (DFQATT, SNEGSKA) derive from the germline V gene (reference sequence).